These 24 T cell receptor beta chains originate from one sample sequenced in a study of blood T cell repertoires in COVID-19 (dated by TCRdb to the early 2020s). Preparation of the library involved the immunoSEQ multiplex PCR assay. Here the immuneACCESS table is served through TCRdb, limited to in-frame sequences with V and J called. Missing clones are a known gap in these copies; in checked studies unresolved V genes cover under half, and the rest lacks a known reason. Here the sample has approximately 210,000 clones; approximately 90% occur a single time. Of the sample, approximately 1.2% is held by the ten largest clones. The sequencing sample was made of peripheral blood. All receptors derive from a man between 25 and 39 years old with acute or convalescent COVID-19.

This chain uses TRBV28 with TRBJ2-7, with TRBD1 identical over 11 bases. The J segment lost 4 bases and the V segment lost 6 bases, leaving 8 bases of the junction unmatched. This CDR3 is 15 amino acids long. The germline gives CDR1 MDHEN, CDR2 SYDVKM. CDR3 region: CASRRPGTGGYEQYF. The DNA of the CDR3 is TGTGCCAGCAGACGTCCCGGGACAGGGGGGTACGAGCAGTACTTC.

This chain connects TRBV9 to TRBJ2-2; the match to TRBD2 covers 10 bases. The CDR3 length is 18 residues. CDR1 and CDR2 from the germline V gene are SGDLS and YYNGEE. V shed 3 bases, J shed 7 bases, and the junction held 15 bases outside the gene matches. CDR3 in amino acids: CASSALSLAGPGGGELFF. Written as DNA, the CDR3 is TGTGCCAGCAGCGCACTATCACTAGCGGGACCCGGGGGCGGGGAGCTGTTTTTT.

The CDR3 loop reads CASSLNLGRGALEAFF. Written as DNA, the CDR3 is TGTGCCAGCAGCTTAAATCTTGGGAGAGGAGCGCTTGAAGCTTTCTTT. The genes are TRBV7-9 and TRBJ1-1; unclear D gene. This CDR3 has 16 amino acids. V shed 2 bases and J shed 7 bases, with 20 bases lying between them. The germline gives CDR1 SEHNR, CDR2 FQNEAQ (reference sequence).

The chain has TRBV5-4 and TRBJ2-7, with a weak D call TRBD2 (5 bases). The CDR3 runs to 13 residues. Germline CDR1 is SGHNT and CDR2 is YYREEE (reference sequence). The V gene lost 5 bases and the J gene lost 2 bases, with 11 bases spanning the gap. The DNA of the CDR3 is TGTGCCAGCAGTTTACGGGGTCCCTACGAGCAGTACTTC. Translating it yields CASSLRGPYEQYF.

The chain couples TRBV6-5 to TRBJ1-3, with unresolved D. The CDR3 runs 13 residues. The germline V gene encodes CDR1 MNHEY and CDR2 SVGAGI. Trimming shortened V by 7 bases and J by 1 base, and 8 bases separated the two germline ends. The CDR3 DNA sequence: TGTGCCAGCATCCGGGATTCTGGAAACACCATATATTTT. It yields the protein CASIRDSGNTIYF.

The CDR3 DNA reads TGTGCCAGCAGTCCCACCGGGACAGCCGATTACGAGCAGTACTTC. Protein sequence: CASSPTGTADYEQYF. The V and J genes are TRBV6-2 or TRBV6-3 and TRBJ2-7, with 7 bases that match TRBD1. The trim removed 5 bases at V and 4 bases at J, leaving 11 bases unmatched. Per the germline V gene, CDR1 is MNHEY and CDR2 is SVGEGT. The CDR3 runs to 15 residues.

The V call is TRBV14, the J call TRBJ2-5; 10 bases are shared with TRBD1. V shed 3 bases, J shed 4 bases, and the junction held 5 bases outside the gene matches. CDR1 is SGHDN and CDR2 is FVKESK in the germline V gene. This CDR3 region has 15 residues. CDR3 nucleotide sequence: TGTGCCAGCAGCCAGATGGGACAGGGGCGAGAGACCCAGTACTTC. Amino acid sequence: CASSQMGQGRETQYF.

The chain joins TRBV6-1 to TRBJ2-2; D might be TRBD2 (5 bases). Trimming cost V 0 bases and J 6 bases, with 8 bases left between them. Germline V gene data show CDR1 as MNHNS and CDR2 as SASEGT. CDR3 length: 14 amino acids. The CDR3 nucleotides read TGTGCCAGCAGTGAAGCCGCGGGCTCCGGGGAGCTGTTTTTT. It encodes CASSEAAGSGELFF.

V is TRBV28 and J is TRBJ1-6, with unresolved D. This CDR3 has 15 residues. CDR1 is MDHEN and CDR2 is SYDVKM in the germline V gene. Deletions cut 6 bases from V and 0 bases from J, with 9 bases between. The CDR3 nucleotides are TGTGCCAGCAGCCCCGTTGTCTCCTATAATTCACCCCTCCACTTT. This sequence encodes CASSPVVSYNSPLHF.

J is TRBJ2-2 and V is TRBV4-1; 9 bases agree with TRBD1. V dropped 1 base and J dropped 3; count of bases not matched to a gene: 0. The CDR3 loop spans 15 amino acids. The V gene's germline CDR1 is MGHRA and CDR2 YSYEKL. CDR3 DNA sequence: TGCGCCAGCAGCCAAGGGGACAGGGACACCGGGGAGCTGTTTTTT. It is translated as CASSQGDRDTGELFF.

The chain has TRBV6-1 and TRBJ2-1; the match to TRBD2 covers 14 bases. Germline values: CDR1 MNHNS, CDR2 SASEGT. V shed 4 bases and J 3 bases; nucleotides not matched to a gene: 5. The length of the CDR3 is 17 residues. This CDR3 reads CASSATSGGAVYNEQFF. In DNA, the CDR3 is TGTGCCAGCAGTGCGACTAGCGGGGGGGCAGTCTACAATGAGCAGTTCTTC.

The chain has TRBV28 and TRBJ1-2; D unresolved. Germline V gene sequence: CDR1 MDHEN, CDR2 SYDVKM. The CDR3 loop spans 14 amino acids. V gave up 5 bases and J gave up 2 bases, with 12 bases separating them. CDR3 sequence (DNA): TGTGCCAGCAGTCCCGGTGCCTCCAACTATGGCTACACCTTC. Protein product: CASSPGASNYGYTF.

The CDR3 loop is CAISEISAGELFF. DNA for the CDR3: TGTGCCATCAGTGAGATCTCGGCCGGGGAGCTGTTTTTT. V usage is TRBV10-3 and J usage is TRBJ2-2; D gene unclear. Germline CDR1 ENHRY, CDR2 SYGVKD. Trimming pared 2 bases from V and 6 bases from J, leaving 7 bases between. This CDR3 has 13 residues.

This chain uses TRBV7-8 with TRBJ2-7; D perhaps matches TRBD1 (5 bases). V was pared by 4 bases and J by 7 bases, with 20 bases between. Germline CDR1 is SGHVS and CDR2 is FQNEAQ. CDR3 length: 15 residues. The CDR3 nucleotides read TGTGCCAGCAGCTCAAAGAGACGACAGTCTGGAGAGCAGTACTTC. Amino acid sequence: CASSSKRRQSGEQYF.

Here the CDR3 DNA reads TGTGCCAGCAGTGAAGTTCTACTAGCGGTGCCCAATGAGCAGTTCTTC. It codes for CASSEVLLAVPNEQFF. The J gene is TRBJ2-1, the V gene TRBV6-1; 8 bases agree with TRBD2. Germline V gives CDR1 MNHNS, CDR2 SASEGT. J was trimmed by 6 bases and V by 1 base; bases with no gene match: 8. CDR3 length equals 16 residues.

The chain's CDR3 is CASSPTGGHGNTIYF. DNA of the CDR3: TGTGCCAGCAGCCCTACAGGGGGGCATGGAAACACCATATATTTT. The chain links TRBV28 to TRBJ1-3; TRBD1 matches 8 bases. Germline V gene data show CDR1 as MDHEN and CDR2 as SYDVKM. The CDR3 consists of 15 residues. V was clipped by 6 bases and J by 3 bases; unmatched bases: 7.

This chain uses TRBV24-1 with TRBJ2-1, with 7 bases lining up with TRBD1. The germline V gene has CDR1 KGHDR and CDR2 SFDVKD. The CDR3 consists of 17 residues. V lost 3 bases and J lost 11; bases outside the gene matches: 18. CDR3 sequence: CATSDPKQGRVGNQQFF. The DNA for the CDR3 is TGTGCCACCAGTGATCCCAAACAGGGGCGGGTTGGTAATCAGCAGTTCTTC.

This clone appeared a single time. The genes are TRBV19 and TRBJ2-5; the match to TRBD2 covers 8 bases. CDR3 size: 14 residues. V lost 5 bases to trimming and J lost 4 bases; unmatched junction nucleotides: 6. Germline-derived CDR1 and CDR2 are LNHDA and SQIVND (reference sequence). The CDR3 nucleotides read TGTGCCAGTAGTTCATCGGGGGGGCTAGAGACCCAGTACTTC. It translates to CASSSSGGLETQYF.

The CDR3 coding sequence is TGCAGCGTTGCCCAGGGTAGCACCGGGGAGCTGTTTTTT. As protein: CSVAQGSTGELFF. The chain joins TRBV29-1 to TRBJ2-2; D perhaps matches TRBD1 (5 bases). V was trimmed by 4 bases and J by 4 bases, leaving 10 bases between them. The CDR3 sequence is 13 residues long. Germline V lookup: CDR1 SQVTM, CDR2 ANQGSEA.

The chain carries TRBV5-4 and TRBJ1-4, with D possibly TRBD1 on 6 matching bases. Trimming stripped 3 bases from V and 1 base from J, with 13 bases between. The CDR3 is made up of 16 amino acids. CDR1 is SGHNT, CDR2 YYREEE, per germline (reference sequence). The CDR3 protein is CASSWGGQLTNEKLFF. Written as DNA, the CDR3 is TGTGCCAGCAGCTGGGGGGGGCAGTTAACTAATGAAAAACTGTTTTTT.

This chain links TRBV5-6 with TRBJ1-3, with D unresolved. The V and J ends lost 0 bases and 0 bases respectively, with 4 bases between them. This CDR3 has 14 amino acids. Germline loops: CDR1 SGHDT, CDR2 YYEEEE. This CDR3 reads CASSLGASGNTIYF. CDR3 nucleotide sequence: TGTGCCAGCAGCTTGGGAGCCTCTGGAAACACCATATATTTT.

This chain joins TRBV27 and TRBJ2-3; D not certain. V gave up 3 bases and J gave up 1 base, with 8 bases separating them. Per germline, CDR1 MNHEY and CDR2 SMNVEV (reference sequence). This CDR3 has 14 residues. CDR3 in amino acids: CASSLTAGTDTQYF. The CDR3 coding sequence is TGTGCCAGCAGTTTGACGGCGGGCACAGATACGCAGTATTTT.

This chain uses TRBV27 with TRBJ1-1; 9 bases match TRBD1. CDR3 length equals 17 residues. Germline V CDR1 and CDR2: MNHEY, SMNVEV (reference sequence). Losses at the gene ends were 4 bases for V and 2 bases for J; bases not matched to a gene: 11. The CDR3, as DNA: TGTGCCAGCAGTTCAATGACAGGGGGTATGTTTAACACTGAAGCTTTCTTT. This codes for CASSSMTGGMFNTEAFF.

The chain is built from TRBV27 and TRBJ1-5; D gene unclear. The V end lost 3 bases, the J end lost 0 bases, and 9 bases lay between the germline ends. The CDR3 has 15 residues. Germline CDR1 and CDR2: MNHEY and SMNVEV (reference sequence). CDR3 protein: CASSLRPNSNQPQHF. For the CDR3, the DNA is TGTGCCAGCAGTTTGAGGCCCAATAGCAATCAGCCCCAGCATTTT.